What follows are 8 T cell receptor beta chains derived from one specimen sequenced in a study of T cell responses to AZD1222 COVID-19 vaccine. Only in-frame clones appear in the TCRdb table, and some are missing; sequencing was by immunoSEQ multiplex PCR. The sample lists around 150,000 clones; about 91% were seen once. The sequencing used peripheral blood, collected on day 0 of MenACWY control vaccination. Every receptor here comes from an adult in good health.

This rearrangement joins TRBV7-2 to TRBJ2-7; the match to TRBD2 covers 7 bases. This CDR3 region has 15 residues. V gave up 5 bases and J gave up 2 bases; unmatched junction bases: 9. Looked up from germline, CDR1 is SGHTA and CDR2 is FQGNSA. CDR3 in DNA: TGTGCCAGCAGCCCCCTGGGCGGGGGAACCTACGAGCAGTACTTC. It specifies CASSPLGGGTYEQYF.

The CDR3 protein is CASTATGTGGYTF. CDR3 bases: TGTGCCAGCACCGCGACAGGGACGGGTGGCTACACCTTC. The genes are TRBV12-3 or TRBV12-4 and TRBJ1-2; 7 nucleotides line up with TRBD1. Trimming cost V 7 bases and J 7 bases; bases outside gene matches: 9. The CDR3 runs to 13 residues.

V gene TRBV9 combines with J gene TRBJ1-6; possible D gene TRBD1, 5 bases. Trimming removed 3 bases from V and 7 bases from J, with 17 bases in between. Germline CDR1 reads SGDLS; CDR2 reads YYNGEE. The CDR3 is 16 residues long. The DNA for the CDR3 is TGTGCCAGCAGCGCCCGAAGAGGCGGGGGGAATTCACCCCTCCACTTT. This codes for CASSARRGGGNSPLHF.

The CDR3 sequence: CASSLSMLYGYTF. In nucleotides, the CDR3 is TGTGCCAGCAGCCTCAGTATGCTCTATGGCTACACCTTC. V usage is TRBV6-2 or TRBV6-3 and J usage is TRBJ1-2; D remains unclear. V lost 6 bases to trimming and J lost 4 bases, with 12 bases between them. This CDR3 comprises 13 residues. Germline values: CDR1 MNHEY, CDR2 SVGEGT.

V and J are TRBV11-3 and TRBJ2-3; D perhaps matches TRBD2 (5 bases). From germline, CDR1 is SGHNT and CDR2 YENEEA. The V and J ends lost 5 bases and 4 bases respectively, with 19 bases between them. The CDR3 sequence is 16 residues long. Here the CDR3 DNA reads TGTGCCAGCAGCACCCGCCTGACCACTAGTCCAGATACGCAGTATTTT. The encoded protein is CASSTRLTTSPDTQYF.

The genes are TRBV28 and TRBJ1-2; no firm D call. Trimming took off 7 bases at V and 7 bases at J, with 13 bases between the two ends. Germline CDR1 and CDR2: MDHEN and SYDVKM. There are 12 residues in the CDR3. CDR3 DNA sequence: TGTGCCAGCAATTCTGGGATCCGTGGCTACACCTTC. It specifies CASNSGIRGYTF.

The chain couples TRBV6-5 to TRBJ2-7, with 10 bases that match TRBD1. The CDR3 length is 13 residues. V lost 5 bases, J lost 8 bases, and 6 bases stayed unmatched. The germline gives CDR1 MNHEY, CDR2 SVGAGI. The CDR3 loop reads CASSTGTGAQQYF. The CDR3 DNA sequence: TGTGCCAGCAGTACCGGGACAGGGGCGCAGCAGTACTTC.

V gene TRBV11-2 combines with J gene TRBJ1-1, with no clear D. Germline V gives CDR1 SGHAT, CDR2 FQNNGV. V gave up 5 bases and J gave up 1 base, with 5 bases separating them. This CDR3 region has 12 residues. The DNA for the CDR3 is TGTGCCAGCAGCCGGGGGAACACTGAAGCTTTCTTT. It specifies CASSRGNTEAFF.